This entry features one T cell receptor beta chain sequence. The sample belongs to a study of blood T cells in healthy people across ages. V lost 6 bases to trimming and J lost 2 bases; unmatched junction nucleotides: 12. Germline V lookup: CDR1 DFQATT, CDR2 SNEGSKA (reference sequence). The length of the CDR3 is 17 residues. Through a sample-barcoded 5' primer and a J-beta primer mix, a second PCR was run for about 6 to 11 cycles. The authors tagged each cDNA molecule using a template-switch adaptor with 12 random nucleotides. Using its own MiXCR run on the 5' RACE reads, TCRdb lists one record per CDR3 protein. The sample holds 1.5 million to 2 million distinct CDR3 sequences, around 48% seen once.

The V and J genes are TRBV20-1 and TRBJ2-1; 11 nucleotides agree with TRBD2. The TCR comes from a woman between 40 and 50 years old in good health. The specimen was blood. The CDR3 loop reads CSAPGDSGGAAYNEQFF. The CDR3 DNA reads TGCAGTGCCCCCGGGGATAGCGGGGGGGCCGCCTACAATGAGCAGTTCTTC.